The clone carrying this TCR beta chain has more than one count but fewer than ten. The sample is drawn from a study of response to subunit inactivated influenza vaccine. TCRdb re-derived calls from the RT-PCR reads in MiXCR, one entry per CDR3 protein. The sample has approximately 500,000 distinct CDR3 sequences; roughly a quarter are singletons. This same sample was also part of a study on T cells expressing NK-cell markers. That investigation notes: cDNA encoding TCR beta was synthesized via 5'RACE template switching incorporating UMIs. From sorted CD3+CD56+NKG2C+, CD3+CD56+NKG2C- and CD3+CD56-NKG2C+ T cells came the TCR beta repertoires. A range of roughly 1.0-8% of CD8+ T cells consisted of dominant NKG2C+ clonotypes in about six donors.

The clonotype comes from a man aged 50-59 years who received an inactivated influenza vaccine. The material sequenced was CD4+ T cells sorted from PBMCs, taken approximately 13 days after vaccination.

CDR3: CASSMREIHQPQHF. The CDR3 nucleotides are TGTGCCAGTAGTATGCGGGAAATCCATCAGCCCCAGCATTTT. The chain recombines TRBV19 with TRBJ1-5; D gene unclear. The V and J ends lost 3 bases and 5 bases respectively, with 11 bases between them. The CDR3 runs 14 residues. The germline CDR1 and CDR2 sequences are LNHDA and SQIVND (reference sequence).